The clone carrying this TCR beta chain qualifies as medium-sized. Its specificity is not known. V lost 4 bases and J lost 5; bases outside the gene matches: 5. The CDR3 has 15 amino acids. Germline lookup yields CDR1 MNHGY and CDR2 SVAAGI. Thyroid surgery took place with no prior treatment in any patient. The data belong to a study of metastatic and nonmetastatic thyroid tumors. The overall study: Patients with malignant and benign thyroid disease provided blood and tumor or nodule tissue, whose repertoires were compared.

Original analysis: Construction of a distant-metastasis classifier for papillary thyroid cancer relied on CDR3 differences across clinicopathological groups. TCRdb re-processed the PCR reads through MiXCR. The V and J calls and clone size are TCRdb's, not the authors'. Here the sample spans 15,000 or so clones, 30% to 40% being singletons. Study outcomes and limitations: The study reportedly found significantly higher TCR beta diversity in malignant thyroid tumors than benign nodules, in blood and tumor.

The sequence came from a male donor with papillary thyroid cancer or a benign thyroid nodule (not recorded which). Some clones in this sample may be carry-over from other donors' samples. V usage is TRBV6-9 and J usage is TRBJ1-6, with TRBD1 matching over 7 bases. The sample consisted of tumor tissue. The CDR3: CASSLGGWDNSPLHF. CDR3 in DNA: TGTGCCAGCAGTTTAGGGGGCTGGGATAATTCACCCCTCCACTTT.